Each of the 8 T cell receptor beta chains below was sequenced from the same sample in a study of shared clonotypes between healthy human individuals (dated by TCRdb to the early 2020s). The library was prepared using the immunoSEQ multiplex PCR assay. TCRdb carries this immuneACCESS record with in-frame sequences only. Its versions omit some clonotypes, under half of them owing to an unresolved V gene in the studies checked, with the rest unexplained. The sample has over 95,000 clones on record, around 47% of them singletons. The top ten hold more than 12% of the sample. Source material: PBMCs. These TCRs come from a woman aged 40 to 50 in good health. Some clones in this sample may be carry-over from other donors' samples.

CDR3: CASSPQAYTGELFF. The CDR3 DNA sequence: TGTGCCAGCAGTCCACAGGCGTACACCGGGGAGCTGTTTTTT. The chain couples TRBV6-1 to TRBJ2-2; the D gene is possibly TRBD1 (5 bases). V lost 5 bases and J lost 3, with 10 bases in between. This CDR3 has 14 residues. CDR1 and CDR2 from the germline V gene are MNHNS and SASEGT.

V gene TRBV7-9 combines with J gene TRBJ2-7; 8 nucleotides line up with TRBD1. The CDR3 has 15 amino acids. The V segment lost 0 bases and the J segment 0 bases; nucleotides outside the gene matches: 1. The germline V gene encodes CDR1 SEHNR and CDR2 FQNEAQ (reference sequence). The CDR3 spells CASSLATGGSYEQYF. The CDR3 DNA reads as TGTGCCAGCAGCTTAGCAACAGGGGGCTCCTACGAGCAGTACTTC.

This clone was seen repeatedly, ten times or more. The chain links TRBV10-3 to TRBJ2-7; TRBD1 matches 7 bases. V shed 6 bases and J 4 bases; nucleotides not matched to a gene: 6. Germline V gene data show CDR1 as ENHRY and CDR2 as SYGVKD. The CDR3 runs 13 residues. CDR3 bases: TGTGCCATCAGGCGGACAGGAGAGTACGAGCAGTACTTC. This sequence encodes CAIRRTGEYEQYF.

Turning to this clone: With a much larger clone just one base away, this may be a read error. At the DNA level, this CDR3 is encoded by other sequences in the same sample as well. V and J are TRBV27 and TRBJ2-3, with 8 bases lining up with TRBD2. This CDR3 comprises 16 residues. Germline lookup yields CDR1 MNHEY and CDR2 SMNVEV (reference sequence). V lost 6 bases and J lost 4; bases outside the gene matches: 12. The CDR3 protein is CASSSRLAPGADTQYF. DNA of the CDR3: TGTGCCAGCAGCTCTAGACTAGCGCCGGGGGCAGATACGCAGTATTTT.

About this clone itself: Given the absence of the conserved phenylalanine or tryptophan at the CDR3 end, a read error is likely. This chain links TRBV6-1 with TRBJ2-2; D perhaps matches TRBD2 (6 bases). The CDR3 spans 17 residues. V lost 4 bases to trimming and J lost 1 base, with 16 bases between them. Germline V gene sequence: CDR1 MNHNS, CDR2 SASEGT. CDR3 nucleotides: TGTGCCAGCAGTGGCGGGACGGTAGAGATGAACACCGGGGAGCTGTTTCTT. Translated: CASSGGTVEMNTGELFL.

The table lists this clone with a count of one. This chain joins TRBV5-6 and TRBJ2-7; TRBD2 is a possible D gene (5 bases). Germline CDR1 SGHDT, CDR2 YYEEEE. The CDR3 sequence is 14 residues long. V was clipped by 2 bases and J by 2 bases, with 11 bases between them. The CDR3 loop is CASSFGVGPYEQYF. CDR3 sequence (DNA): TGTGCCAGCAGCTTCGGGGTGGGTCCCTACGAGCAGTACTTC.

The V and J genes are TRBV27 and TRBJ2-7; D possibly corresponds to TRBD1 (6 bases). Deletions cut 5 bases from V and 0 bases from J, with 14 bases between. The CDR3 runs to 15 residues. The germline CDR1 and CDR2 sequences are MNHEY and SMNVEV (reference sequence). The CDR3 coding sequence is TGTGCCAGCAGTGTCAGGGGTGTTGGCTCCTACGAGCAGTACTTC. Translated: CASSVRGVGSYEQYF.

This clone has ten or more counts. J is TRBJ2-1 and V is TRBV30; 7 bases line up with TRBD2. This CDR3 is built from 14 residues. Trimming cost V 8 bases and J 5 bases; bases outside gene matches: 12. Germline V gene data show CDR1 as GTSNPN and CDR2 as SVGIG (reference sequence). The CDR3 loop is CARTPRGGDNEQFF. The DNA for the CDR3 is TGTGCCCGGACCCCCCGCGGGGGAGACAATGAGCAGTTCTTC.